The present T cell receptor (beta chain) was sequenced within a study of T cell changes during pregnancy in multiple sclerosis. Repertoires were generated with immunoSEQ multiplex PCR, while TCRdb's copy carries only in-frame clones and drops some. This sample has about 97,000 clones; roughly nine tenths occur once, and the top ten carry approximately 0.76%. This clone was counted only a few times. This sample comprised peripheral blood, obtained in the second trimester of pregnancy. This TCR derives from a female donor in good health, enrolled as a control in a pregnancy study.

The CDR3 DNA reads TGTGCCAGCAGAGGTAGCGGGGAGCAGTTCTTC. This translates into CASRGSGEQFF. The chain has TRBV6-1 and TRBJ2-1; TRBD2 aligns across 7 bases. V shed 6 bases and J 10 bases; nucleotides not matched to a gene: 3. In germline, CDR1 is MNHNS, CDR2 SASEGT. The CDR3 sequence is 11 residues long.